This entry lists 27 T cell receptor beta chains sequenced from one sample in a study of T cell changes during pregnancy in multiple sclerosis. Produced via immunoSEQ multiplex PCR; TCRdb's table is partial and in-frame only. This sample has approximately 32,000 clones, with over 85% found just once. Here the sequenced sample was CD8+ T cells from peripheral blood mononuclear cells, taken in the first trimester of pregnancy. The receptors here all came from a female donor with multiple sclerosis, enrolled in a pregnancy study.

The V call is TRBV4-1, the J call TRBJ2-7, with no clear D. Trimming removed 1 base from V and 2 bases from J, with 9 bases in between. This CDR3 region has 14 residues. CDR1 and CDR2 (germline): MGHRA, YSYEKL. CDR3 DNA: TGCGCCAGCAGCCAAGGTTACAGCCCCTACGAGCAGTACTTC. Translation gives CASSQGYSPYEQYF.

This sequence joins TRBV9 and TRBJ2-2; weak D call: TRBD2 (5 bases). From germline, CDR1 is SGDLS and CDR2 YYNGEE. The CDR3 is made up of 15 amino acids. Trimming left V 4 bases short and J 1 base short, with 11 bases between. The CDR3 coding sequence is TGTGCCAGCAGCCTAGAGGAGGTGAACACCGGGGAGCTGTTTTTT. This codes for CASSLEEVNTGELFF.

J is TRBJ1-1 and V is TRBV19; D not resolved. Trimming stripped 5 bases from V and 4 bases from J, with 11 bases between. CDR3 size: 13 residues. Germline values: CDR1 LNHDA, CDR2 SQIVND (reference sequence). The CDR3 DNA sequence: TGTGCCAGTAGTGTGCTTTCGAGCACTGAAGCTTTCTTT. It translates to CASSVLSSTEAFF. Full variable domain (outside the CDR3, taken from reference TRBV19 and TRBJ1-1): DGGITQSPKYLFRKEGQNVTLSCEQNLNHDAMYWYRQDPGQGLRLIYYSQIVNDFQKGDIAEGYSVSREKKESFPLTVTSAQKNPTAFYLCASSVLSSTEAFFGQGTRLTVV.

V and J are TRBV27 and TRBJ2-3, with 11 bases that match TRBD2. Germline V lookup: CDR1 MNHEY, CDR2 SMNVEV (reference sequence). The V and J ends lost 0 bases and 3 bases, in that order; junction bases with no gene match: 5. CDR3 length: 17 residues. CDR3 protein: CASSLSVAGGPTDTQYF. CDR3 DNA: TGTGCCAGCAGTTTATCGGTAGCGGGAGGGCCGACAGATACGCAGTATTTT.

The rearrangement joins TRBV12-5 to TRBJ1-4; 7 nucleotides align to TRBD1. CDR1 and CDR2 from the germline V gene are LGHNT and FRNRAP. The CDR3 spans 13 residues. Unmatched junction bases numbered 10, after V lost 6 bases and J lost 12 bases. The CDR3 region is CASGTGAHGELFF. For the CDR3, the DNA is TGTGCTAGTGGAACAGGGGCCCATGGGGAACTGTTTTTT.

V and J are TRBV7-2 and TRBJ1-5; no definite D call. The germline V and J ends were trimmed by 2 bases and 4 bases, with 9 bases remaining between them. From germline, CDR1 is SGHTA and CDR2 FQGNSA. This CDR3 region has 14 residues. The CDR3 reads CASSLWADNQPQHF. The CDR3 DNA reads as TGTGCCAGCAGCTTATGGGCAGATAATCAGCCCCAGCATTTT.

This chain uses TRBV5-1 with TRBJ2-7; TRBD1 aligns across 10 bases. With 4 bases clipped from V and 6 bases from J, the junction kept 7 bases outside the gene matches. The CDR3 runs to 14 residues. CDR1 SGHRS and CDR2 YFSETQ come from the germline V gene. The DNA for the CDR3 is TGCGCCAGCAGCCCGGGACAGGGGCAGGGCGAGCAGTACTTC. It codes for CASSPGQGQGEQYF.

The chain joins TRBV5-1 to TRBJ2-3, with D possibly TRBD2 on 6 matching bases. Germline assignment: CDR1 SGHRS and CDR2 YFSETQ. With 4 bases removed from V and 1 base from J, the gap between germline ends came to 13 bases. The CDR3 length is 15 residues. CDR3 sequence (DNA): TGCGCCAGCAGCCCGGCCTCGGGGGGCACAGATACGCAGTATTTT. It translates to CASSPASGGTDTQYF.

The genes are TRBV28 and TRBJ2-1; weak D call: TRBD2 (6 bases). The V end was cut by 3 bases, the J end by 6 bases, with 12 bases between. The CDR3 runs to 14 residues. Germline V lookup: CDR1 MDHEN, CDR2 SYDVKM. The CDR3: CASSFSGSGNEQFF. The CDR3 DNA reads TGTGCCAGCAGTTTTTCTGGTAGCGGCAATGAGCAGTTCTTC.

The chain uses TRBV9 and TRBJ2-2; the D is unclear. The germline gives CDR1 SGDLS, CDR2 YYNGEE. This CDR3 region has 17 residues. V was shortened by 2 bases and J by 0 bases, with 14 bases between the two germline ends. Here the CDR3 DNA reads TGTGCCAGCAGCGTCTCTCTGTTGAGGACGAACACCGGGGAGCTGTTTTTT. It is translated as CASSVSLLRTNTGELFF.

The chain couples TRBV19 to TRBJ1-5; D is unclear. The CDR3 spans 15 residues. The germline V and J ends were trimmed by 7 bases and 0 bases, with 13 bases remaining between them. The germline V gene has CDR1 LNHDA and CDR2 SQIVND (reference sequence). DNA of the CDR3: TGTGCCAGTATTTACTCAGGATATAGCAATCAGCCCCAGCATTTT. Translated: CASIYSGYSNQPQHF.

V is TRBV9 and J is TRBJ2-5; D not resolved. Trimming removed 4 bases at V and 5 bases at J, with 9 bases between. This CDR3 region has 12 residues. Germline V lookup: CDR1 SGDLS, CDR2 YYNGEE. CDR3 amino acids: CASSQTRETQYF. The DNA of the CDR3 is TGTGCCAGCAGCCAAACGCGGGAGACCCAGTACTTC.

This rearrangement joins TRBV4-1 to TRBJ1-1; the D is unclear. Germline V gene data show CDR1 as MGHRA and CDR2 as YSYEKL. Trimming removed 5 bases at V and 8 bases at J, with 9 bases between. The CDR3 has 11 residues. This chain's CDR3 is CASSTGREAFF. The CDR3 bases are TGCGCCAGCAGCACCGGGAGAGAAGCTTTCTTT.

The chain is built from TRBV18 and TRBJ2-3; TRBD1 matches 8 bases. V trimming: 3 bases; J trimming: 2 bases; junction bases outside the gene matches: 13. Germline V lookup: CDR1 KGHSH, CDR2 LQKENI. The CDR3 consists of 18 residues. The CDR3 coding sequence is TGTGCCAGCTCACCGATACCTTGGGACAGGAGCCTCACAGATACGCAGTATTTT. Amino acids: CASSPIPWDRSLTDTQYF.

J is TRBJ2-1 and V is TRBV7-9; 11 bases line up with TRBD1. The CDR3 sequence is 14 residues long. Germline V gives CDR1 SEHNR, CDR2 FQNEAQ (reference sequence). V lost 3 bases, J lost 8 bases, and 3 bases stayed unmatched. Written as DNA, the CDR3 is TGTGCCAGCAGCTTGGGACAGGGGGTGGATGAGCAGTTCTTC. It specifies CASSLGQGVDEQFF.

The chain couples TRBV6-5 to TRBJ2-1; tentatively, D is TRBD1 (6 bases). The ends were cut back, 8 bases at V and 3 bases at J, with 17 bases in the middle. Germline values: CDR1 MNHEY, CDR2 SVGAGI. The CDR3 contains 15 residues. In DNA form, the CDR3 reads TGTGCCAGCCGTCTCGGGACACCACTCTACAATGAGCAGTTCTTC. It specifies CASRLGTPLYNEQFF.

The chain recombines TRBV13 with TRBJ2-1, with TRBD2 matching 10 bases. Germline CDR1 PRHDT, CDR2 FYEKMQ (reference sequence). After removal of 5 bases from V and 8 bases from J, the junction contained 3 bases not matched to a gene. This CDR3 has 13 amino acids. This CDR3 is CASSLAGEDEQFF. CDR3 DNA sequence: TGTGCCAGCAGCCTAGCGGGAGAGGATGAGCAGTTCTTC. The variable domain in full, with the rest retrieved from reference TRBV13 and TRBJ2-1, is AAGVIQSPRHLIKEKRETATLKCYPIPRHDTVYWYQQGPGQDPQFLISFYEKMQSDKGSIPDRFSAQQFSDYHSELNMSSLELGDSALYFCASSLAGEDEQFFGPGTRLTVL.

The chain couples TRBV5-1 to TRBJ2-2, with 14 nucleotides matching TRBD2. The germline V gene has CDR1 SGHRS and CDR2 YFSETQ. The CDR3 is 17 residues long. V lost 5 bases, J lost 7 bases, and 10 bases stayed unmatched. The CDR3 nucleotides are TGCGCCAGCAGTTTCGGACTAGCGGGAGGCCTGGACGGGGAGCTGTTTTTT. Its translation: CASSFGLAGGLDGELFF.

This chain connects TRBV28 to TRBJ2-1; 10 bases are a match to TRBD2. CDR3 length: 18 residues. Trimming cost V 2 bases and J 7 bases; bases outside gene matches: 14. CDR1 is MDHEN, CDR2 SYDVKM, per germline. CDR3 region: CASSLTDYGSGGGNEQFF. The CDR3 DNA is TGTGCCAGCAGTTTAACTGACTACGGCAGCGGGGGGGGGAATGAGCAGTTCTTC.

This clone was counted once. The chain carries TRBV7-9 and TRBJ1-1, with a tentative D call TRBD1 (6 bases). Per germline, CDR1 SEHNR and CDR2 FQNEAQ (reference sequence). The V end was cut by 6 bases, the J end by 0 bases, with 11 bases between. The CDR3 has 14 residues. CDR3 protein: CASRSGALNTEAFF. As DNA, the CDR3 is TGTGCCAGCAGGTCAGGGGCCCTGAACACTGAAGCTTTCTTT.

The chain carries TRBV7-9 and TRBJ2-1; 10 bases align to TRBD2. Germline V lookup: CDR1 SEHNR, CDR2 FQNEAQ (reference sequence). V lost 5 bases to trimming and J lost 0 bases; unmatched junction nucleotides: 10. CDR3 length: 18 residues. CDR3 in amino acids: CASSPRTSGASSYNEQFF. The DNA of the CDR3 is TGTGCCAGCAGCCCACGGACTAGCGGAGCTAGCTCCTACAATGAGCAGTTCTTC.

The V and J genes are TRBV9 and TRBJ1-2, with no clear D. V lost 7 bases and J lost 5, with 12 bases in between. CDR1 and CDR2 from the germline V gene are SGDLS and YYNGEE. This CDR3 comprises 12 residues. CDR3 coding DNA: TGTGCCAGCCTCGGGGTAGATTATGGCTACACCTTC. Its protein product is CASLGVDYGYTF. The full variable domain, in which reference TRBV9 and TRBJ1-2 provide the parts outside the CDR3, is DSGVTQTPKHLITATGQRVTLRCSPRSGDLSVYWYQQSLDQGLQFLIQYYNGEERAKGNILERFSAQQFPDLHSELNLSSLELGDSALYFCASLGVDYGYTFGSGTRLTVV.

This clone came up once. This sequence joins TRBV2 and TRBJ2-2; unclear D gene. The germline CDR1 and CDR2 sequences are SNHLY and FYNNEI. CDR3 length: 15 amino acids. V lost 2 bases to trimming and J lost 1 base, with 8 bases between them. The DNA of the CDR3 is TGTGCCAGCAGTGAACTCTACGGGAACACCGGGGAGCTGTTTTTT. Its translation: CASSELYGNTGELFF.

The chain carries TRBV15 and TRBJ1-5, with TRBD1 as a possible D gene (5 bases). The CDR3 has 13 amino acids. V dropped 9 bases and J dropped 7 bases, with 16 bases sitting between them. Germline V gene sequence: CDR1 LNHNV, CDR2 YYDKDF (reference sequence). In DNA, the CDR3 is TGTGCCACTAAGCAGACAGTCCGCCAGCCCCAGCATTTT. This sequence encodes CATKQTVRQPQHF. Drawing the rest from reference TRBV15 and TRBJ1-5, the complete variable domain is DAMVIQNPRYQVTQFGKPVTLSCSQTLNHNVMYWYQQKSSQAPKLLFHYYDKDFNNEADTPDNFQSRRPNTSFCFLDIRSPGLGDTAMYLCATKQTVRQPQHFGDGTRLSIL.

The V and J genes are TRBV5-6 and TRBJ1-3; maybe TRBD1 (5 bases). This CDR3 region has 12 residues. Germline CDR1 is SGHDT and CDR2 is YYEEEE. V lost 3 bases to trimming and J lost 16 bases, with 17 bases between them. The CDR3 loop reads CASSWAAGPLYF. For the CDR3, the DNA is TGTGCCAGCAGCTGGGCGGCAGGGCCCCTTTATTTT.

CDR3: CASSYQSLGRGYTF. CDR3 nucleotides: TGTGCCAGCAGTTACCAGTCATTGGGGAGGGGCTACACCTTC. The chain is built from TRBV6-5 and TRBJ1-2, with D unclear. Germline CDR1 MNHEY, CDR2 SVGAGI. V was cut by 2 bases and J by 8 bases, with 15 bases left in between. The CDR3 runs 14 residues.

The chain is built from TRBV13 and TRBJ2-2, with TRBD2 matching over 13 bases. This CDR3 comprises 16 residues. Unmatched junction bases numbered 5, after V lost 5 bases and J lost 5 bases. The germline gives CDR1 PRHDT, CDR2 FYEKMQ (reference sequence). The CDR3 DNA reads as TGTGCCAGCAGCCTATGGACTAGCGGGAGTACCGGGGAGCTGTTTTTT. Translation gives CASSLWTSGSTGELFF.